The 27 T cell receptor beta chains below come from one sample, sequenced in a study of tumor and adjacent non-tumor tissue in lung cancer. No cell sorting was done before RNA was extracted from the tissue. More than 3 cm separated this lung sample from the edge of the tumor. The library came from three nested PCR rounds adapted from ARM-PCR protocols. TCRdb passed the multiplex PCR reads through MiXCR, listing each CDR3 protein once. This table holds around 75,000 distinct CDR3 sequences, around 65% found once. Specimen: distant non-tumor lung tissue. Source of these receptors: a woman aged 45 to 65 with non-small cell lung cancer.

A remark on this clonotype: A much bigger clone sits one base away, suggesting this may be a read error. The CDR3 sequence: CSARDLGRADTGELFF. CDR3 sequence (DNA): TGCAGTGCTAGAGATTTGGGGAGAGCAGACACCGGGGAGCTGTTTTTT. The gene calls are TRBV20-1 and TRBJ2-2; tentatively, D is TRBD2 (5 bases). CDR3 length equals 16 residues. The V end was cut by 0 bases, the J end by 3 bases, with 14 bases between. The V gene's germline CDR1 is DFQATT and CDR2 SNEGSKA (reference sequence).

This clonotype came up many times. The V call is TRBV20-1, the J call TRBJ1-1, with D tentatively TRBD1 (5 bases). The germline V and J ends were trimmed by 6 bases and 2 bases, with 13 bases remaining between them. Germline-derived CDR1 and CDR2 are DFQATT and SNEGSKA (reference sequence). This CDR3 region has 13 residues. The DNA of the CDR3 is TGCAGTGCCCCCCCGGGGGGAAACACTGAAGCTTTCTTT. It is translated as CSAPPGGNTEAFF.

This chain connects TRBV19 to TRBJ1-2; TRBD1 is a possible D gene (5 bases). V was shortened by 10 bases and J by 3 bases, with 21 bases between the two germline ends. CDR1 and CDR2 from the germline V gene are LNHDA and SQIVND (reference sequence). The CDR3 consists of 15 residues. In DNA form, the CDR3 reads TGTGCCAATACCTCCGGCGGAGGGGAATACTATGGCTACACCTTC. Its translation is CANTSGGGEYYGYTF. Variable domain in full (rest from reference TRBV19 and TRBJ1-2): DGGITQSPKYLFRKEGQNVTLSCEQNLNHDAMYWYRQDPGQGLRLIYYSQIVNDFQKGDIAEGYSVSREKKESFPLTVTSAQKNPTAFYLCANTSGGGEYYGYTFGSGTRLTVV.

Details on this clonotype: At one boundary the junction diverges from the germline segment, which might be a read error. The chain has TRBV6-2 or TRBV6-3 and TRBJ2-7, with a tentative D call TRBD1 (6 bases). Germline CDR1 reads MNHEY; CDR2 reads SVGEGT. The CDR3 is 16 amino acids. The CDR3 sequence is CASSDRAPGQNHEQYF. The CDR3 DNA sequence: TGTGCCAGCAGTGACCGCGCACCGGGACAAAACCACGAGCAATACTTC.

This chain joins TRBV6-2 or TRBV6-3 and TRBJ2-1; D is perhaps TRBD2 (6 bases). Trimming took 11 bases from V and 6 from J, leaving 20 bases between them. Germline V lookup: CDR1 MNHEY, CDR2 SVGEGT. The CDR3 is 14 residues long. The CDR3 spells CARSTRDFCNEQFF. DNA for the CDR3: TGTGCCCGGAGTACCCGGGACTTCTGCAATGAGCAGTTCTTC.

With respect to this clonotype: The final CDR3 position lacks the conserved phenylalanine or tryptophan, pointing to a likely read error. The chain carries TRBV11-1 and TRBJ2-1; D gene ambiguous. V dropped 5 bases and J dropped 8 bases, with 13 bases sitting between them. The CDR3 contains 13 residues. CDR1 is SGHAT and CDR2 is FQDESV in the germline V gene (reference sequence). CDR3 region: CASSVPSLDEQFY. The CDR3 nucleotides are TGTGCCAGCAGCGTACCTTCGCTGGATGAGCAGTTCTAC.

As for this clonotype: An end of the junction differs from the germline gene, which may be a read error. The CDR3 region is CSVEYRDRGFLYEQYF. Written as DNA, the CDR3 is TGTAGCGTTGAATACCGGGACAGGGGTTTCCTCTACGAGCAGTACTTC. V and J are TRBV29-1 and TRBJ2-7; 10 bases agree with TRBD1. CDR1 and CDR2 from the germline V gene are SQVTM and ANQGSEA. This CDR3 region has 16 residues.

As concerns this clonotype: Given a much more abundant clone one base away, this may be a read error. Here the CDR3 DNA reads TGTACCAGCACGGACCCACGGGGCACAGATACGCAGTATTTT. It encodes CTSTDPRGTDTQYF. The chain links TRBV6-9 to TRBJ2-3; no definite D call. CDR1 and CDR2 (germline): MNHGY, SVAAGI. The CDR3 runs 14 residues.

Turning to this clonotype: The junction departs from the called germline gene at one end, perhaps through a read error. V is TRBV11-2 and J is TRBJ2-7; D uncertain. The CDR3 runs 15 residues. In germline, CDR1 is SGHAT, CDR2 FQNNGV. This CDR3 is CASSLAHGGAYEQYF. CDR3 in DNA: TGTGCCAGCAGCTTAGCACATGGCGGTGCCTACGAACAGTACTTC.

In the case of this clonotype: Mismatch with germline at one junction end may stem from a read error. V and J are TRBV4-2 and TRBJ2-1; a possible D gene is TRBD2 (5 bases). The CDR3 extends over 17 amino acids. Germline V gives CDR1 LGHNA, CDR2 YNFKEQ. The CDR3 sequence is CASNQDSASWSLYEQFF. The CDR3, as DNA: TGTGCTAGCAACCAAGATTCGGCTAGCTGGAGTTTGTATGAGCAGTTCTTC.

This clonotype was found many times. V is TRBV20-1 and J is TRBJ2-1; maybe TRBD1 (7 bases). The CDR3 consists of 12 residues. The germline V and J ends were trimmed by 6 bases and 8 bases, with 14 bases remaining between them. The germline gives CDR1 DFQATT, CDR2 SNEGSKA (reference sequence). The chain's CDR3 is CSAIDREDEQFF. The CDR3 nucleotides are TGCAGTGCGATTGACAGGGAGGATGAGCAGTTCTTC.

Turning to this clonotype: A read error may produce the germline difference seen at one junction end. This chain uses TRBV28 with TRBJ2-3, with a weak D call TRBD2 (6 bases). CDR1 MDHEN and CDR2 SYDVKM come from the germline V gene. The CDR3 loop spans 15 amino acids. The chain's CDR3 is CVSGFPRGTTDTQYF. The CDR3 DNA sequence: TGTGTCAGCGGGTTTCCCCGTGGGACCACAGATACGCAGTATTTT. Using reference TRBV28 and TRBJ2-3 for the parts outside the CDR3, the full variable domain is DVKVTQSSRYLVKRTGEKVFLECVQDMDHENMFWYRQDPGLGLRLIYFSYDVKMKEKGDIPEGYSVSREKKERFSLILESASTNQTSMYLCVSGFPRGTTDTQYFGPGTRLTVL.

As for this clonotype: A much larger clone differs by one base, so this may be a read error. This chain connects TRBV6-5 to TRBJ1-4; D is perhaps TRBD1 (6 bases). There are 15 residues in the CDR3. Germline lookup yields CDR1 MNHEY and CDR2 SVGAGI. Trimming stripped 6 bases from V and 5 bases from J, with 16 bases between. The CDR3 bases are TGTGCCAGCAGATCTGGGGGGGCAGGGAATGAAAAACTGTTTTTT. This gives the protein CASRSGGAGNEKLFF.

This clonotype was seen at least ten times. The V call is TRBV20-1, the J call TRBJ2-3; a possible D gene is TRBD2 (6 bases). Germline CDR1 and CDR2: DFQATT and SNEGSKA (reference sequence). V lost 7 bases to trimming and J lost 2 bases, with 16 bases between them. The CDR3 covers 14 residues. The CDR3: CSVPPAGSTDTQYF. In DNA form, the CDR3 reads TGCAGTGTGCCCCCTGCGGGGTCCACAGATACGCAGTATTTT.

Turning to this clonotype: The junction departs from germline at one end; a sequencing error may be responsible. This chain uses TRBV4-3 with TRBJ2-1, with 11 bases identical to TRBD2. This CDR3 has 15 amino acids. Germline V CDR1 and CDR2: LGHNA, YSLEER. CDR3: CASGQIAGGVSEQFF. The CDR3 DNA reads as TGCGCCAGCGGCCAGATAGCGGGAGGGGTCAGTGAGCAGTTCTTC.

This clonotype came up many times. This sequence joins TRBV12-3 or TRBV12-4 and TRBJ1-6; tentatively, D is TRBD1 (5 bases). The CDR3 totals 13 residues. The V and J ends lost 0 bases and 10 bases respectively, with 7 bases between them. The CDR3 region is CASSLAGGSPLHF. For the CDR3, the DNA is TGTGCCAGCAGTTTAGCGGGGGGATCACCCCTCCACTTT.

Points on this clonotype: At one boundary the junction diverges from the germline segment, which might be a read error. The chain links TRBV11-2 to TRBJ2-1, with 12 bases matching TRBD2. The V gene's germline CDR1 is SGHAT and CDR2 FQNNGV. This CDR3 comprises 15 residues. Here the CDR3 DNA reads TGTGTCAGCAGCTTGCGACTAGCGGGAGACAATGAGCAGTTCTTC. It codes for CVSSLRLAGDNEQFF.

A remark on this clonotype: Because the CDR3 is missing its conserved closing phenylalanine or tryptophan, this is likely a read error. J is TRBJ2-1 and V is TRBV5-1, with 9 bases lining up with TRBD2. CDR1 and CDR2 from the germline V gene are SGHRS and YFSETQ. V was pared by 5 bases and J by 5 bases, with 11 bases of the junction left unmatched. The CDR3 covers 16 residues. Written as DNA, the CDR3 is TGCGCCAGCAGTCAACGGACTAGCGTGGTCAACAATGAGCAGTTCTCC. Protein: CASSQRTSVVNNEQFS.

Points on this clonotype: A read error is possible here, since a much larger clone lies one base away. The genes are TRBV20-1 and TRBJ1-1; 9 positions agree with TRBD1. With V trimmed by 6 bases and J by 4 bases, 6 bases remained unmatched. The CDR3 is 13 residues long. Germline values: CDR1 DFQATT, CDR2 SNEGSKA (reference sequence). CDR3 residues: CSASGQGCTEAFF. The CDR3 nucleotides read TGCAGTGCCAGCGGACAGGGGTGCACTGAAGCTTTCTTT.

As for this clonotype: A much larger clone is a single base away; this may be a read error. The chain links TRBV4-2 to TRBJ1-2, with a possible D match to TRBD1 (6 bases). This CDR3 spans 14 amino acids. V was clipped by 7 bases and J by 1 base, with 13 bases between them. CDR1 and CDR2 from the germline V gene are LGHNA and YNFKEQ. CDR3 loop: CASNRGGLNYGYTF. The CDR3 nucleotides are TGTGCCAGCAACCGAGGGGGGCTTAACTATGGCTACACCTTC.

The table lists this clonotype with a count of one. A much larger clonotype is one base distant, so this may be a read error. CDR3 in amino acids: CATRSSITRELFF. Here the CDR3 DNA reads TGTGCCACCAGGTCTTCGATTACCAGGGAGCTGTTTTTT. The genes are TRBV24-1 and TRBJ2-2; no firm D call. CDR3 length: 13 residues. CDR1 and CDR2 from the germline V gene are KGHDR and SFDVKD. Trimming took off 7 bases at V and 9 bases at J, with 14 bases between the two ends.

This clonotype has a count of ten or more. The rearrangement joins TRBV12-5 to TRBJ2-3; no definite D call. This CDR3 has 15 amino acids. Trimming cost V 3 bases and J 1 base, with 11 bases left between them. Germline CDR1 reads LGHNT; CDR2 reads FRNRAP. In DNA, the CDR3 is TGTGCTAGTGGTTTAGGCGGTATTGGCACAGATACGCAGTATTTT. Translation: CASGLGGIGTDTQYF.

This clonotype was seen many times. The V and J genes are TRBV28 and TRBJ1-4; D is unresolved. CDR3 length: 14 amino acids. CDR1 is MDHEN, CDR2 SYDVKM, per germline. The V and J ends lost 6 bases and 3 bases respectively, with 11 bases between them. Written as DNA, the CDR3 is TGTGCCAGCAGCGTCGGTTGGTCTAATGAAAAACTGTTTTTT. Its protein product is CASSVGWSNEKLFF.

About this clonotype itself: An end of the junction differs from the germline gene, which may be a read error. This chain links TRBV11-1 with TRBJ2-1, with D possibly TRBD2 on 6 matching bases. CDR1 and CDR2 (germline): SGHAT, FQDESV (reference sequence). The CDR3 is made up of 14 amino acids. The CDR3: CASSFGGSYNGQFF. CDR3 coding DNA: TGTGCCAGCAGTTTTGGGGGGTCCTACAATGGGCAGTTCTTC.

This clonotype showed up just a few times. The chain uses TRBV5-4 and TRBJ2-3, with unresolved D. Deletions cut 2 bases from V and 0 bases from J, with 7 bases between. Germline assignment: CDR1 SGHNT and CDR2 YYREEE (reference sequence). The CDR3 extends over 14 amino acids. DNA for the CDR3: TGTGCCAGCAGCTTCAACAAGAGCACAGATACGCAGTATTTT. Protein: CASSFNKSTDTQYF.

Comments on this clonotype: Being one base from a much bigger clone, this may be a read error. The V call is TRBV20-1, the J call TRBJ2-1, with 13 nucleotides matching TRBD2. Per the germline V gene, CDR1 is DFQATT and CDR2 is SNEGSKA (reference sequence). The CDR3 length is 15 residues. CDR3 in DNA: TGCAGTGCTGCAGGACTAGCGGGAGTAAAAAATGGGCAGTTCTTC. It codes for CSAAGLAGVKNGQFF.

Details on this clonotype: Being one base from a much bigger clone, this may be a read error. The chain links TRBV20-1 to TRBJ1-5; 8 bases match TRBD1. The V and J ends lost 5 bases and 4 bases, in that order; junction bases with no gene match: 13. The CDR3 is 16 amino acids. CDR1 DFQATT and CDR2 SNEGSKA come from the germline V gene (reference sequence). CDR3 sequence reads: CSALLIGQGQNQPQHF. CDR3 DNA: TGCAGTGCTCTCTTGATTGGACAGGGCCAAAATCAGCCCCAGCATTTT.